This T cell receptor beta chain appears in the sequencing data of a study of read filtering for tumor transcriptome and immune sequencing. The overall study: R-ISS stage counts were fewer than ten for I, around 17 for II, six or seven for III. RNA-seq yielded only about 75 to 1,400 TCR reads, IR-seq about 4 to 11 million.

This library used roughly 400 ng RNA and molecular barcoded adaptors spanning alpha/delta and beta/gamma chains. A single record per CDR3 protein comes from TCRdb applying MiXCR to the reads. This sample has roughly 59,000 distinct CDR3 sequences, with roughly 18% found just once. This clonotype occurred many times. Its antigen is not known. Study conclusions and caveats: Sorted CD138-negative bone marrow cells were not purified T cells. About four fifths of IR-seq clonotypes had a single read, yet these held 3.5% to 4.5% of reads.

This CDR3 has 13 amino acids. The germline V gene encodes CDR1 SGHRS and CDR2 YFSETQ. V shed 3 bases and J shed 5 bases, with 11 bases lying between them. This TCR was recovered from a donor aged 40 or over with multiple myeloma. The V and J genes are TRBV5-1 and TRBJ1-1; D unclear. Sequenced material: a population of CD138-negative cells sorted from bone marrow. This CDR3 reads CASSYELGTEAFF. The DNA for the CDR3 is TGCGCCAGCAGCTACGAACTTGGGACTGAAGCTTTCTTT.